This is a list of T cell receptor beta chains from one sample in a study of cytomegalovirus exposure and HLA in healthy donors. Clones were sequenced by immunoSEQ multiplex PCR, and TCRdb holds only the in-frame ones, with some missing. This sample has about 150,000 clones, with around 80% found just once. The sample taken for sequencing was PBMCs. These receptors were taken from a male donor in good health and CMV-seronegative. Each CDR3 is given with its conserved first and last residue. A D gene is named only where the DNA matches it firmly. Rows may omit the clone size; those that give it use once, few, many or a size class.

-,TRBJ2-1,-,TRBV6-4,TGTGCCAGCAGTGTCCTCGAGGGTTTTGACAATGAGCAGTTCTTC,CASSVLEGFDNEQFF
-,TRBJ2-1,-,TRBV10-2,TGCGCCAGCAGTGAGCTGCGAGGGGGGGCGAGTGAGCAGTTCTTC,CASSELRGGASEQFF
-,TRBJ1-2,-,TRBV6-5,TGTGCCAGCAGTTACACAGGGCCCTATGGCTACACCTTC,CASSYTGPYGYTF
-,TRBJ2-5,-,TRBV2,TGTGCCAGGACCACGGGTTCCGATAGAGAGACCCAGTACTTC,CARTTGSDRETQYF
-,TRBJ1-1,-,TRBV30,TGTGCCTGGGGTGGACAGTCTAGGAACACTGAAGCTTTCTTT,CAWGGQSRNTEAFF
-,TRBJ2-2,TRBD1,TRBV11-3,TGTGCCAGCAGCACCCGACAGGGTTTGGGCACCGGGGAGCTGTTTTTT,CASSTRQGLGTGELFF
-,TRBJ2-3,TRBD1,TRBV10-3,TGTGCCATCAGACCGGGACAGGGAACAGATACGCAGTATTTT,CAIRPGQGTDTQYF
-,TRBJ2-5,-,TRBV5-6,TGTGCCAGCAGCTTGAGCAGGGGCTCTGAGACCCAGTACTTC,CASSLSRGSETQYF
once,TRBJ2-3,TRBD2,TRBV5-1,TGCGCCAGCAGCCCGGTTACTAGCGGCAAAGATACGCAGTATTTT,CASSPVTSGKDTQYF
-,TRBJ1-2,-,TRBV6-1,TGTGCCAGCAGCCGGTTGGACAGACGGCTCTATGGCTACACCTTC,CASSRLDRRLYGYTF
-,TRBJ2-6,TRBD1,TRBV7-9,TGTGCCAGCAGCCGTGACCGGGACAGGGTTTTTTCTGGGGCCAACGTCCTGACTTTC,CASSRDRDRVFSGANVLTF
-,TRBJ2-6,-,TRBV29-1,TGCAGCGTTGAACAACGAAATAATCCCAGCTCTGGGGCCAACGTCCTGACTTTC,CSVEQRNNPSSGANVLTF
-,TRBJ1-4,-,TRBV5-6,TGTGCCAGCAGCTTGGCCGGGGTTGCAACTAATGAAAAACTGTTTTTT,CASSLAGVATNEKLFF
few,TRBJ2-1,TRBD1,TRBV5-1,TGCGCCAGCAGCTTTGTCGTAAGGACAGGGGCATTAGAGCAGTTCTTC,CASSFVVRTGALEQFF
once,TRBJ1-1,TRBD1,TRBV29-1,TGCAGCGTTTGGCAGGGGGCATCTGAAGCTTTCTTT,CSVWQGASEAFF
once,TRBJ2-1,TRBD2,TRBV13,TGTGCCAGCACCTCCCAAGTAGCGGGTTACCTCTCCTACAATGAGCAGTTCTTC,CASTSQVAGYLSYNEQFF
-,TRBJ1-5,-,TRBV20-1,TGCAGTGCACAGAAAAATCAGCCCCAGCATTTT,CSAQKNQPQHF
-,TRBJ1-3,TRBD1,TRBV6-1,TGTGCCAGCAGTGAATATTTTGTCAGGGGGCTTGGAAACACCATATATTTT,CASSEYFVRGLGNTIYF
-,TRBJ1-4,-,TRBV5-1,TGCGCCAGCAGCTTGGCCCTGGGGGGGACTAATGAAAAACTGTTTTTT,CASSLALGGTNEKLFF
-,TRBJ2-7,-,TRBV6-6,TGTGCCAGCAGTCCACCAACCCAGGGCTACGAGCAGTACTTC,CASSPPTQGYEQYF
-,TRBJ1-2,-,TRBV5-6,TGTGCCAGCAGCTTGGCTCCGGACAGTCCCGGCTACACCTTC,CASSLAPDSPGYTF
-,TRBJ2-5,TRBD1,TRBV5-4,TGTGCCAGCAGTCCCGATGGGACAGAAGAGACCCAGTACTTC,CASSPDGTEETQYF
-,TRBJ1-1,-,TRBV15,TGTGCCACCAGCAGAAGGACAGCCCCAACCGAAGCTTTCTTT,CATSRRTAPTEAFF
once,TRBJ2-3,-,TRBV12-5,TGTGCTAGTGCCCTCCGGGACTCCCGCCCAGATACGCGGTATTTT,CASALRDSRPDTRYF
-,TRBJ1-6,-,TRBV10-3,TGTGCCATCAGTGATTTACAAAATTCACCCCTCCACTTT,CAISDLQNSPLHF
-,TRBJ1-1,-,TRBV7-8,TGTGCCAGCAATAGGAGAGAGAACACTGAAGCTTTCTTT,CASNRRENTEAFF
-,TRBJ2-7,-,TRBV19,TGTGCCAGTAGTATAGCGACACCCAACTACGAGCAGTACTTC,CASSIATPNYEQYF
-,TRBJ2-5,TRBD2,TRBV5-1,TGCGCCAGCAGCTTGGACCCGGGGGGCCAAGAGACCCAGTACTTC,CASSLDPGGQETQYF
-,TRBJ2-5,TRBD1,TRBV2,TGTGCCAGTTACCGGGACAGGGCGCAGACCCAGTACTTC,CASYRDRAQTQYF
-,TRBJ2-5,TRBD2,TRBV18,TGTGCCAGCTCACCGCAATCTAGCGGACAAGAGACCCAGTACTTC,CASSPQSSGQETQYF
few,TRBJ1-2,-,TRBV6-1,TGTGCCAGCAGTGATTCGGGGGTGGGAGGCTACACCTTC,CASSDSGVGGYTF
-,TRBJ2-7,-,TRBV5-1,TGCGCCAGCAGCTTGGCACAGACGGTGGACGAGCAGTACTTC,CASSLAQTVDEQYF
-,TRBJ1-2,TRBD1,TRBV5-1,TGCGCCAGCAGCCCACGACAGGGAGCTAACTATGGCTACACCTTC,CASSPRQGANYGYTF
-,TRBJ2-1,TRBD1,TRBV2,TGTGCCACCATATCCCCCCCACACAGGGGGCGCTTAAATGAGCAGTTCTTC,CATISPPHRGRLNEQFF
once,TRBJ2-7,-,TRBV5-1,TGCGCCAGCAGCTTCGCGGGGGCATCCTACGAGCAGTACTTC,CASSFAGASYEQYF